This T cell receptor beta chain appears in the sequencing data of a study of CD8+CD57+ T cells in acquired aplastic anemia. Study-wide background: DNA recovered from sorted CD4+ and CD8+ cells had a mean of about 3.5 ug.

Whole-study results and caveats: Levels of CD8+ Simpson's diversity were not significantly distinct in patients versus controls. Patients and controls were found to share fewer than 35 CD8+ CDR3 sequences.

All patients picked for sequencing had shown, by flow cytometry, an expansion of CD8+CD57+ cells. Every patient presented with severe acquired aplastic anemia. The table lists this clonotype with many counts. What it binds is unknown. V gave up 3 bases and J gave up 6 bases, with 5 bases separating them. There are 12 residues in the CDR3. Germline V lookup: CDR1 KGHDR, CDR2 SFDVKD. Genomic DNA, serving as template, underwent TCR beta VDJ and CDR3 profiling. TCRdb called the reads again in MiXCR, with one record for every CDR3 protein. The sample has some 200,000 distinct CDR3 sequences; 48% are singletons.

Sequencing used sorted CD4+, CD8+, or CD8+CD57+ T cells (not recorded which) from PBMCs. This receptor was identified in a human donor with aplastic anemia. This sequence joins TRBV24-1 and TRBJ2-1; D ambiguous. The DNA for the CDR3 is TGTGCCACCAGTGATCTGAGCAATGAGCAGTTCTTC. Encoded protein: CATSDLSNEQFF.